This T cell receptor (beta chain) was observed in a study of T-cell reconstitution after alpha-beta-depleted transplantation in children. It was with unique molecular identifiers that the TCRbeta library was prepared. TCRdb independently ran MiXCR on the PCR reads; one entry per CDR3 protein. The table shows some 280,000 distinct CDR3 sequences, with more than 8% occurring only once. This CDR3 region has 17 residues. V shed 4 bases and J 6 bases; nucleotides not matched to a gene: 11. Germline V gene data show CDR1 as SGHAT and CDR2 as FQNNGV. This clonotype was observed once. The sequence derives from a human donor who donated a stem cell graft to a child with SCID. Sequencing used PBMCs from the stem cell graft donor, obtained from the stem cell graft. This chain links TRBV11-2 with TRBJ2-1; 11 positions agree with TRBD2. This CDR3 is CASSSGLLAGAFNEQFF. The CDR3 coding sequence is TGTGCCAGCAGCTCAGGGTTACTAGCGGGGGCTTTCAATGAGCAGTTCTTC.